Below, 30 T cell receptor beta chains from the same sample are listed, as sequenced in a study of identical twins. One entry per CDR3 protein, called by TCRdb with MiXCR from the 5' RACE reads. This sample has approximately 890,000 distinct CDR3 sequences, with 9% to 15% found just once. A further study also used this sample, focusing on yellow fever vaccine responses in identical twins.

Sequencing was performed on PBMCs. These receptors all come from a young woman in good health.

Details on this clonotype: This could be a read error, since a much larger clone is one nucleotide away. The chain is built from TRBV5-1 and TRBJ2-1; 11 bases fit TRBD2. The CDR3 has 19 residues. The junction had 20 bases not matched to a gene; V was cut back by 3 bases and J by 9 bases. The germline CDR1 and CDR2 sequences are SGHRS and YFSETQ. DNA for the CDR3: TGCGCCAGCAGCTCCCGGATAGCGGGAGGGTTACGTGGAAGAAGTGAGCAGTTCTTC. Encoded protein: CASSSRIAGGLRGRSEQFF.

This chain connects TRBV5-1 to TRBJ2-7; 10 nucleotides agree with TRBD2. The CDR3 sequence is 16 residues long. Germline CDR1 is SGHRS and CDR2 is YFSETQ. With 3 bases clipped from V and 0 bases from J, the junction kept 6 bases outside the gene matches. The DNA of the CDR3 is TGCGCCAGCAGCTCCCACAGGACTAGCGGCTCCTACGAGCAGTACTTC. Translated: CASSSHRTSGSYEQYF.

This clonotype is a singleton in its sample. The chain employs TRBV20-1 and TRBJ2-3; D not resolved. From germline, CDR1 is DFQATT and CDR2 SNEGSKA (reference sequence). Trimming removed 6 bases from V and 0 bases from J, with 10 bases in between. The CDR3 totals 13 residues. The CDR3, as DNA: TGCAGTGCAACCTTAACTAGCACAGATACGCAGTATTTT. It specifies CSATLTSTDTQYF.

This clonotype was counted a few times. V and J are TRBV29-1 and TRBJ2-5, with 7 bases fitting TRBD1. The trim removed 6 bases at V and 4 bases at J, leaving 5 bases unmatched. The CDR3 is 12 residues long. Germline CDR1 SQVTM, CDR2 ANQGSEA. CDR3 amino acids: CSVVTGPETQYF. The CDR3 DNA reads as TGCAGCGTGGTGACAGGGCCAGAGACCCAGTACTTC. Full variable domain (outside the CDR3, taken from reference TRBV29-1 and TRBJ2-5): SAVISQKPSRDICQRGTSLTIQCQVDSQVTMMFWYRQQPGQSLTLIATANQGSEATYESGFVIDKFPISRPNLTFSTLTVSNMSPEDSSIYLCSVVTGPETQYFGPGTRLLVL.

The V gene is TRBV5-1, the J gene TRBJ1-4, with D tentatively TRBD1 (6 bases). This CDR3 contains 16 residues. V gave up 4 bases and J gave up 0 bases, with 13 bases separating them. In germline, CDR1 is SGHRS, CDR2 YFSETQ. CDR3 DNA sequence: TGCGCCAGCAGCCTGACAGGTTCCTCAACTAATGAAAAACTGTTTTTT. As protein: CASSLTGSSTNEKLFF.

V gene TRBV4-1 combines with J gene TRBJ1-1; 8 bases line up with TRBD1. With 2 bases clipped from V and 4 bases from J, the junction kept 15 bases outside the gene matches. Germline V gene lookup returns CDR1 MGHRA and CDR2 YSYEKL. This CDR3 spans 18 amino acids. The CDR3 sequence is CASSQQPTGAPTSTEAFF. CDR3 DNA: TGCGCCAGCAGCCAACAGCCGACAGGGGCTCCTACGAGCACTGAAGCTTTCTTT.

The V call is TRBV11-2, the J call TRBJ2-5; 15 bases line up with TRBD2. The ends lost 1 base at V and 2 bases at J; junction bases unmatched: 5. CDR1 SGHAT and CDR2 FQNNGV come from the germline V gene. This CDR3 has 18 amino acids. CDR3 sequence reads: CASSLVGLAGGLQETQYF. CDR3 coding DNA: TGTGCCAGCAGCTTAGTCGGACTAGCGGGAGGGCTGCAAGAGACCCAGTACTTC.

In the case of this clonotype: Possible read error: a much larger clone is one base away. A read error is likely, as this CDR3 ends without the conserved phenylalanine or tryptophan. This rearrangement joins TRBV29-1 to TRBJ2-7; no firm D call. Germline CDR1 reads SQVTM; CDR2 reads ANQGSEA. Deletions cut 4 bases from V and 3 bases from J, with 13 bases between. The CDR3 totals 13 residues. The CDR3 bases are TGCAGCGTTGTTGGGTTCACCAACTACGAGCAGTACTTG. Its protein is CSVVGFTNYEQYL.

This clonotype came up a few times. This chain connects TRBV11-2 to TRBJ2-5; 7 nucleotides match TRBD2. V gave up 5 bases and J gave up 5 bases; unmatched junction bases: 11. There are 15 residues in the CDR3. CDR1 is SGHAT and CDR2 is FQNNGV in the germline V gene. The CDR3, as DNA: TGTGCCAGCAGCGAATCAACCGGGACTATGGAGACCCAGTACTTC. This sequence encodes CASSESTGTMETQYF. Supplemented by reference TRBV11-2 and TRBJ2-5, the full variable domain reads EAGVAQSPRYKIIEKRQSVAFWCNPISGHATLYWYQQILGQGPKLLIQFQNNGVVDDSQLPKDRFSAERLKGVDSTLKIQPAKLEDSAVYLCASSESTGTMETQYFGPGTRLLVL.

This clonotype was found a few times. The V gene is TRBV11-2, the J gene TRBJ2-1, with D perhaps TRBD1 or TRBD2 (5 bases each). The germline V gene has CDR1 SGHAT and CDR2 FQNNGV. The V end lost 6 bases, the J end lost 8 bases, and 17 bases lay between the germline ends. The CDR3 sequence is 14 residues long. The CDR3 region is CASRGPLWSDEQFF. The CDR3 DNA reads as TGTGCCAGCAGGGGACCCCTTTGGTCAGATGAGCAGTTCTTC. Combining the CDR3 with reference TRBV11-2 and TRBJ2-1 gives the whole variable domain EAGVAQSPRYKIIEKRQSVAFWCNPISGHATLYWYQQILGQGPKLLIQFQNNGVVDDSQLPKDRFSAERLKGVDSTLKIQPAKLEDSAVYLCASRGPLWSDEQFFGPGTRLTVL.

This rearrangement joins TRBV2 to TRBJ2-2; 12 nucleotides match TRBD2. CDR1 is SNHLY, CDR2 FYNNEI, per germline. Trimming cost V 6 bases and J 2 bases; bases outside gene matches: 7. The CDR3 extends over 17 amino acids. This CDR3 is CASRPRTSGNNTGELFF. In DNA form, the CDR3 reads TGTGCCAGCAGACCCCGGACTAGCGGGAATAACACCGGGGAGCTGTTTTTT.

This chain uses TRBV6-8 with TRBJ2-1; 8 nucleotides match TRBD2. The CDR3 is 16 amino acids. Trimming at V came to 1 base and at J to 10 bases, leaving 12 bases not matched to a gene. Per the germline V gene, CDR1 is MNHGY and CDR2 is SAAAGT. This CDR3 reads CASSYYSGGPQVEQFF. For the CDR3, the DNA is TGTGCCAGCAGTTACTACTCGGGAGGGCCGCAGGTGGAGCAGTTCTTC.

The CDR3 nucleotides are TGTGCCAGCAGTGCAGGATCCGCCGGGACAGGGATCTCCTACGAGCAGTACGTC. Translation gives CASSAGSAGTGISYEQYV. V is TRBV28 and J is TRBJ2-7; TRBD1 matches at 9 bases. CDR3 length: 18 residues. CDR1 is MDHEN and CDR2 is SYDVKM in the germline V gene. The trim removed 5 bases at V and 0 bases at J, leaving 14 bases unmatched.

The CDR3 is CASCSLAGTLGVNEQFF. The DNA for the CDR3 is TGTGCCAGCTGTTCTTTAGCGGGGACTCTGGGGGTCAATGAGCAGTTCTTC. The rearrangement joins TRBV12-3 or TRBV12-4 to TRBJ2-1; 8 positions agree with TRBD2. The CDR3 covers 17 residues. V was pared by 8 bases and J by 6 bases, with 18 bases of the junction left unmatched.

This clonotype was seen a handful of times. A read error is possible here, since a much larger clone lies one base away. This rearrangement joins TRBV6-5 to TRBJ1-6; D ambiguous. V lost 2 bases to trimming and J lost 6 bases, with 2 bases between them. Germline V gene lookup returns CDR1 MNHEY and CDR2 SVGAGI. The CDR3 covers 12 residues. The CDR3 nucleotides read TGTGCCAGCAGTTACCCTAATTCACCCCTCCACTTT. Its protein product is CASSYPNSPLHF.

This clonotype was observed a handful of times. Germline and junction disagree at one end, which may indicate a read error. V is TRBV12-3 or TRBV12-4 and J is TRBJ2-2; a possible D gene is TRBD2 (5 bases). This CDR3 is 13 amino acids long. CDR3 in amino acids: CASSFQLTGDLFF. The CDR3 region has the DNA TGTGCCAGCAGTTTCCAACTCACCGGGGATCTGTTTTTT.

V gene TRBV7-9 combines with J gene TRBJ2-2; D may match TRBD1 or TRBD2 (5 bases each). V dropped 2 bases and J dropped 4 bases, with 14 bases sitting between them. Germline V lookup: CDR1 SEHNR, CDR2 FQNEAQ (reference sequence). The CDR3 totals 16 residues. The CDR3 sequence is CASSLSGLARTGELFF. CDR3 nucleotide sequence: TGTGCCAGCAGCTTATCAGGGCTAGCTCGCACCGGGGAGCTGTTTTTT. The full variable domain, rest sourced from reference TRBV7-9 and TRBJ2-2, is DTGVSQNPRHKITKRGQNVTFRCDPISEHNRLYWYRQTLGQGPEFLTYFQNEAQLEKSRLLSDRFSAERPKGSFSTLEIQRTEQGDSAMYLCASSLSGLARTGELFFGEGSRLTVL.

This chain uses TRBV12-3 or TRBV12-4 with TRBJ2-1, with TRBD2 matching over 7 bases. V was clipped by 3 bases and J by 7 bases; unmatched bases: 6. The CDR3 extends over 14 amino acids. CDR3 protein: CASSLRAGVNEQFF. Here the CDR3 DNA reads TGTGCCAGCAGTTTGAGGGCGGGAGTAAATGAGCAGTTCTTC.

V gene TRBV6-2 or TRBV6-3 combines with J gene TRBJ2-7; no clear D. Germline loops: CDR1 MNHEY, CDR2 SVGEGT. V was clipped by 5 bases and J by 13 bases, with 21 bases between them. The CDR3 sequence is 13 residues long. CDR3 DNA sequence: TGTGCCAGCAGTGACGTTTCTTGGAGATTGGGATACGTC. It translates to CASSDVSWRLGYV.

This clonotype was detected ten times or more. This sequence joins TRBV24-1 and TRBJ2-1; D remains ambiguous. With 4 bases removed from V and 6 bases from J, the gap between germline ends came to 18 bases. Germline-derived CDR1 and CDR2 are KGHDR and SFDVKD. CDR3 length: 16 residues. The DNA for the CDR3 is TGTGCCACCAGTGAACCTCCGGGCATGGCCGTCAATGAGCAGTTCTTC. Protein sequence: CATSEPPGMAVNEQFF.

There are a few counts of this clonotype. This sequence joins TRBV7-2 and TRBJ1-4, with 9 bases that match TRBD1. CDR1 SGHTA and CDR2 FQGNSA come from the germline V gene. This CDR3 is built from 14 residues. V was pared by 6 bases and J by 8 bases, with 7 bases of the junction left unmatched. The CDR3 here is CASRRGQGMEKLFF. The CDR3 nucleotides read TGTGCCAGCAGAAGAGGACAGGGGATGGAAAAACTGTTTTTT.

This clonotype has only a few counts. The chain employs TRBV15 and TRBJ2-5; D uncertain. Deletions cut 2 bases from V and 5 bases from J, with 3 bases between. The CDR3 loop spans 11 amino acids. From germline, CDR1 is LNHNV and CDR2 YYDKDF (reference sequence). The CDR3 DNA reads as TGTGCCACCAGCAGAAGGGAGACCCAGTACTTC. Encoded protein: CATSRRETQYF.

This clonotype was recorded at least ten times. J is TRBJ1-3 and V is TRBV4-1; perhaps TRBD1 as D (6 bases). V dropped 3 bases and J dropped 5 bases, with 14 bases sitting between them. CDR3 length: 15 amino acids. Germline V gene data show CDR1 as MGHRA and CDR2 as YSYEKL. CDR3 nucleotide sequence: TGCGCCAGCAGCCAGTCCTTGGGGACACGAAACACCATATATTTT. This sequence encodes CASSQSLGTRNTIYF.

This clonotype was counted ten times or more. The gene calls are TRBV7-8 and TRBJ2-7; the D gene is possibly TRBD2 (6 bases). Trimming left V 5 bases short and J 0 bases short, with 20 bases between. The CDR3 extends over 17 amino acids. Per germline, CDR1 SGHVS and CDR2 FQNEAQ. CDR3: CASSPEASVRPSYEQYF. The CDR3 nucleotides read TGTGCCAGCAGCCCAGAGGCTAGCGTCAGACCCTCCTACGAGCAGTACTTC.

The chain is built from TRBV11-1 and TRBJ1-2; no reliable D call. The germline V gene encodes CDR1 SGHAT and CDR2 FQDESV (reference sequence). The V and J ends lost 5 bases and 6 bases respectively, with 13 bases between them. The CDR3 is 13 residues long. The CDR3 protein is CASSRQSTDGYTF. DNA for the CDR3: TGTGCCAGCAGCCGCCAAAGTACCGATGGCTACACCTTC.

The CDR3 DNA sequence: TGTGCCAGCAGTTTGGAGGGTCCGACTTTCTACAATGAGCAGTTCTTC. Its translation: CASSLEGPTFYNEQFF. The chain employs TRBV27 and TRBJ2-1; a weak D match, TRBD2 (6 bases). The V end was cut by 3 bases, the J end by 3 bases, with 15 bases between. Germline V gives CDR1 MNHEY, CDR2 SMNVEV (reference sequence). This CDR3 contains 16 residues.

This chain joins TRBV6-2 or TRBV6-3 and TRBJ2-3; D gene ambiguous. V was trimmed by 0 bases and J by 10 bases, leaving 11 bases between them. The germline CDR1 and CDR2 sequences are MNHEY and SVGEGT. CDR3 length equals 13 residues. CDR3 region: CASSYSWSDPQYF. CDR3 bases: TGTGCCAGCAGTTACTCTTGGAGCGATCCGCAGTATTTT.

The rearrangement joins TRBV10-3 to TRBJ2-1; 9 positions agree with TRBD1. Germline loops: CDR1 ENHRY, CDR2 SYGVKD. Germline trimming cut 4 bases from V and 7 bases from J; bases unmatched to any gene: 14. The CDR3 is 17 residues long. The CDR3 sequence: CAISVSSGQGVGNEQFF. The DNA for the CDR3 is TGTGCCATCAGTGTCTCCTCGGGACAGGGAGTGGGGAATGAGCAGTTCTTC.

The chain joins TRBV5-1 to TRBJ2-1; D could derive from TRBD1 or TRBD2 (5 bases each). CDR1 SGHRS and CDR2 YFSETQ come from the germline V gene. V shed 2 bases and J shed 6 bases, with 18 bases lying between them. This CDR3 spans 16 amino acids. CDR3 region: CASSLRGAGITNEQFF. The DNA for the CDR3 is TGCGCCAGCAGCTTACGAGGGGCAGGGATCACCAATGAGCAGTTCTTC.

There are a few counts of this clonotype. This rearrangement joins TRBV20-1 to TRBJ2-5, with a weak D call TRBD1 (6 bases). V lost 3 bases to trimming and J lost 5 bases, with 13 bases between them. The germline V gene encodes CDR1 DFQATT and CDR2 SNEGSKA (reference sequence). The CDR3 covers 13 residues. The CDR3 loop reads CSARDSYWETQYF. The CDR3 DNA sequence: TGCAGTGCTAGGGACAGTTACTGGGAGACCCAGTACTTC.